Described below is a single T cell receptor beta chain sequence and its context. After removal of 5 bases from V and 9 bases from J, the junction contained 16 bases not matched to a gene. The CDR3 has 16 amino acids. Germline CDR1 and CDR2: SGHTA and FQGNSA. The record originates from a study of shared clonotypes between healthy human individuals. This table comes from immunoSEQ multiplex PCR, and its TCRdb copy is limited to in-frame clones, with some not included. The sample shows roughly 2.5 million clones, around 94% of them seen only once. The V and J genes are TRBV7-2 and TRBJ2-7; TRBD1 matches at 10 bases. Sequenced input: naive CD4+ T cells sorted from blood. Subset of the sample: CD45RA+ positively selected. The receptor comes from a young man in good health. DNA of the CDR3: TGTGCCAGCAGCACCCGACCGACAGGGGGCTCATTGGCGCAGTACTTC. It is translated as CASSTRPTGGSLAQYF.